A single sample is the source of the 29 T cell receptor beta chains below, sequenced in a study of monozygotic twins with inflammatory bowel disease. TCRdb reprocessed the 5' RACE reads and stores each CDR3 protein as one record, lacking DNA. Its table lists 350,000 to 400,000 distinct CDR3 sequences. Sequenced input: blood. These receptors came from a human donor with ulcerative colitis or Crohn's disease, or a healthy co-twin of an affected twin (not recorded which).

The genes are TRBV20-1 and TRBJ2-7; TCRdb names TRBD2, which stays unverified in the absence of DNA. Germline V gene lookup returns CDR1 DFQATT and CDR2 SNEGSKA (reference sequence). The CDR3 contains 15 residues. CDR3 in amino acids: CSARDSGRDSYEQYF.

The rearrangement uses TRBV7-3 and TRBJ2-1; TCRdb names TRBD2, which stays unverified in the absence of DNA. CDR1 is SGHTA, CDR2 FQGTGA, per germline. This CDR3 has 15 residues. The CDR3 reads CASSLERGPLGEQFF.

The chain is built from TRBV19 and TRBJ2-4; TCRdb's assignment of TRBD1 cannot be checked, as there is no DNA. This CDR3 contains 15 residues. CDR1 and CDR2 (germline): LNHDA, SQIVND (reference sequence). CDR3: CASSITPGQGNIQYF.

The CDR3 region is CASSLATGIGELFF. The V and J genes are TRBV5-1 and TRBJ2-2; TCRdb selects TRBD1, and the lack of DNA leaves this call unchecked. CDR1 SGHRS and CDR2 YFSETQ come from the germline V gene. This CDR3 region has 14 residues.

The gene calls are TRBV7-2 and TRBJ2-7. The CDR3 loop spans 16 amino acids. Germline CDR1 is SGHTA and CDR2 is FQGNSA. CDR3 sequence: CASSLRSERPSYEQYF.

The rearrangement uses TRBV6-1 and TRBJ2-3; as DNA is missing, the TRBD2 call by TCRdb cannot be tested. From germline, CDR1 is MNHNS and CDR2 SASEGT. This CDR3 region has 17 residues. CDR3 amino acids: CASKPSGESGGKDTQYF.

The chain links TRBV25-1 to TRBJ1-4. The CDR3 contains 13 residues. From germline, CDR1 is MGHDK and CDR2 SYGVNS. The CDR3 is CASIGATNEKLFF.

The chain carries TRBV9 and TRBJ1-3; TCRdb calls TRBD1, which cannot be checked without DNA. CDR1 and CDR2 from the germline V gene are SGDLS and YYNGEE. This CDR3 is built from 15 residues. CDR3: CASSPQAGTGNTIYF.

V and J are TRBV5-1 and TRBJ2-3; TCRdb selects TRBD1, and the lack of DNA leaves this call unchecked. The V gene's germline CDR1 is SGHRS and CDR2 YFSETQ. The CDR3 sequence is 17 residues long. The CDR3 spells CASSVGQGALGTDTQYF. Full variable domain (rest looked up from reference TRBV5-1 and TRBJ2-3): KAGVTQTPRYLIKTRGQQVTLSCSPISGHRSVSWYQQTPGQGLQFLFEYFSETQRNKGNFPGRFSGRQFSNSRSEMNVSTLELGDSALYLCASSVGQGALGTDTQYFGPGTRLTVL.

J is TRBJ1-1 and V is TRBV4-3; checking the TCRdb D call of TRBD1 is not possible without DNA. The CDR3 loop spans 15 amino acids. The germline V gene has CDR1 LGHNA and CDR2 YSLEER. This CDR3 reads CASSQGRWENTEAFF.

V usage is TRBV5-1 and J usage is TRBJ1-6; the TCRdb D gene call, TRBD1, has no DNA to confirm it. CDR1 and CDR2 (germline): SGHRS, YFSETQ. This CDR3 has 13 amino acids. The CDR3 region is CATNRGDNSPLHF.

The chain couples TRBV12-3 or TRBV12-4 to TRBJ2-1; the TCRdb D gene call, TRBD2, has no DNA to confirm it. The CDR3 is 15 amino acids. The CDR3 loop reads CASGHSGGAENEQFF.

The chain carries TRBV5-1 and TRBJ2-1; TCRdb designates TRBD1, a call that cannot be tested without DNA. Looked up from germline, CDR1 is SGHRS and CDR2 is YFSETQ. The CDR3 contains 13 residues. The CDR3 protein is CASSFTRDNEQFF. The full variable domain, in which reference TRBV5-1 and TRBJ2-1 provide the parts outside the CDR3, is KAGVTQTPRYLIKTRGQQVTLSCSPISGHRSVSWYQQTPGQGLQFLFEYFSETQRNKGNFPGRFSGRQFSNSRSEMNVSTLELGDSALYLCASSFTRDNEQFFGPGTRLTVL.

The gene calls are TRBV20-1 and TRBJ2-1. Germline CDR1 reads DFQATT; CDR2 reads SNEGSKA (reference sequence). The length of the CDR3 is 14 residues. CDR3: CSARDGSPYNEQFF.

This chain connects TRBV7-8 to TRBJ2-1. This CDR3 region has 15 residues. The V gene's germline CDR1 is SGHVS and CDR2 FQNEAQ. The CDR3 region is CASSLVGFTDNEQFF.

The genes are TRBV5-1 and TRBJ2-1; TCRdb's D gene call, TRBD1, goes unchecked for lack of DNA. From germline, CDR1 is SGHRS and CDR2 YFSETQ. There are 16 residues in the CDR3. The CDR3 sequence is CASSLETGQVYNEQFF.

The chain combines TRBV6-1 with TRBJ1-6; the TRBD1 assignment by TCRdb is unverifiable without DNA. Germline loops: CDR1 MNHNS, CDR2 SASEGT. This CDR3 is 15 amino acids long. The CDR3 is CASRDRGQDNSPLHF.

The gene calls are TRBV12-3 or TRBV12-4 and TRBJ2-7; TCRdb picks TRBD1, but there is no DNA to check that call. The CDR3 loop spans 15 amino acids. Here the CDR3 reads CASSEQGRGTYEQYF.

This chain connects TRBV3-1 to TRBJ2-5; TCRdb's D call, TRBD2, is unchecked because there is no DNA. This CDR3 has 20 amino acids. The germline V gene has CDR1 LGHDT and CDR2 YNNKEL (reference sequence). This CDR3 is CASSQETGTFLPEYQETQYF.

The chain has TRBV29-1 and TRBJ1-1. Germline lookup yields CDR1 SQVTM and CDR2 ANQGSEA. The CDR3 spans 11 residues. This CDR3 is CSVDVGTEAFF.

The V call is TRBV4-3, the J call TRBJ2-1; without DNA, the TCRdb call of TRBD2 cannot be checked. The CDR3 has 17 residues. In germline, CDR1 is LGHNA, CDR2 YSLEER. The CDR3 sequence: CASSLGVMGGRYNEQFF.

The chain joins TRBV5-1 to TRBJ2-3; as DNA is missing, the TRBD1 call by TCRdb cannot be tested. The CDR3 runs to 15 residues. Germline CDR1 and CDR2: SGHRS and YFSETQ. The CDR3 is CASSLVGHRTDTQYF.

CDR3 amino acids: CASSSTLILYNEQFF. The chain joins TRBV11-2 to TRBJ2-1. This CDR3 region has 15 residues. Germline V CDR1 and CDR2: SGHAT, FQNNGV.

The rearrangement joins TRBV29-1 to TRBJ2-7; TCRdb outputs TRBD1, but without DNA this stays unchecked. CDR3 length: 12 amino acids. CDR1 and CDR2 from the germline V gene are SQVTM and ANQGSEA. The CDR3 loop reads CSVARGTYEQYF.

The chain combines TRBV11-3 with TRBJ2-3; TCRdb returns TRBD2, unconfirmable since there is no DNA. The CDR3 runs 16 residues. Germline V gives CDR1 SGHNT, CDR2 YENEEA. CDR3 sequence reads: CASSLSGSGLWDTQYF.

The chain recombines TRBV30 with TRBJ2-1; there is no DNA to check the TCRdb D call of TRBD1. CDR3 size: 12 residues. Germline loops: CDR1 GTSNPN, CDR2 SVGIG (reference sequence). CDR3 region: CAWIRGRGEQFF.

The genes are TRBV9 and TRBJ2-3. This CDR3 contains 15 residues. The germline V gene encodes CDR1 SGDLS and CDR2 YYNGEE. The CDR3 spells CASSVAIAPTDTQYF.

This sequence joins TRBV24-1 and TRBJ2-1; no DNA is available, so the TRBD2 call from TCRdb remains unchecked. CDR1 and CDR2 from the germline V gene are KGHDR and SFDVKD. The CDR3 sequence is 15 residues long. The chain's CDR3 is CATLRGLAAYNEQFF.

The gene calls are TRBV5-1 and TRBJ2-7. From germline, CDR1 is SGHRS and CDR2 YFSETQ. The CDR3 runs 13 residues. The CDR3 protein is CASSPRTPYEQYF.